Listed below are T cell receptor beta chains from one sample, sequenced in a study of CD8 T cells in ankylosing spondylitis. Via MiXCR, TCRdb re-called the 5' RACE reads, giving one row per CDR3 protein. Here the sample spans fewer than 750,000 distinct CDR3 sequences, 15% to 20% being singletons. The sample was blood, either unsorted or a sorted T cell fraction (not recorded which). The receptors were sampled from a male donor with ankylosing spondylitis. Both conserved end residues are part of each CDR3. D genes are given only for firm matches. Clone sizes are given selectively: once, few, many, or a class where the clone is expanded.

D,J,size,V,CDR3,DNA
-,TRBJ2-2,-,TRBV4-2,CASSQVRANTGELFF,TGTGCCAGCAGCCAAGTCCGAGCGAACACCGGGGAGCTGTTTTTT
TRBD1,TRBJ1-2,once,TRBV30,CAWSRQTGDGYTF,TGTGCCTGGAGTCGGCAAACAGGGGATGGCTACACCTTC
TRBD2,TRBJ2-1,-,TRBV11-3,CASSLGLQMLFF,TGTGCCAGCAGCCTGGGACTACAAATGCTGTTCTTC
-,TRBJ1-3,-,TRBV7-9,CASSFPQGFSGNTIYF,TGTGCCAGCAGCTTCCCACAGGGCTTCTCTGGAAACACCATATATTTT
-,TRBJ1-2,-,TRBV5-1,CASKGGKVTGDIYGYTF,TGCGCCAGCAAGGGAGGCAAGGTAACGGGGGACATCTATGGCTACACCTTC
-,TRBJ1-1,few,TRBV27,CASKRQMNTEAFF,TGTGCCAGCAAAAGACAGATGAACACTGAAGCTTTCTTT
-,TRBJ1-1,few,TRBV29-1,CSVGSPMNTEAFF,TGCAGCGTTGGGTCCCCCATGAACACTGAAGCTTTCTTT
TRBD1,TRBJ1-1,few,TRBV11-1,CASSGGTGFIGTEAFF,TGTGCCAGCAGCGGGGGGACAGGGTTTATTGGCACTGAAGCTTTCTTT
-,TRBJ2-7,few,TRBV5-1,CASSVKGDFGLYEQYF,TGCGCCAGCAGCGTGAAGGGAGACTTCGGACTATACGAGCAGTACTTC
-,TRBJ1-2,few,TRBV3-1,CASSPLGGYGYTF,TGTGCCAGCAGCCCCCTGGGGGGCTATGGCTACACCTTC
-,TRBJ1-5,-,TRBV4-3,CASSQVLGSGDQPQHF,TGCGCCAGCAGCCAAGTATTAGGGTCGGGCGATCAGCCCCAGCATTTT
-,TRBJ2-6,few,TRBV20-1,CSTDTPGANVLTF,TGCAGTACTGACACCCCTGGGGCCAACGTCCTGACTTTC
-,TRBJ1-4,few,TRBV5-1,CASSRSVAEANEKLFF,TGCGCCAGCAGCCGGTCGGTGGCAGAAGCTAATGAAAAACTGTTTTTT
TRBD2,TRBJ2-1,many,TRBV20-1,CSARVAGKSYNEQFF,TGCAGTGCTAGGGTAGCGGGTAAATCCTACAATGAGCAGTTCTTC
-,TRBJ2-5,-,TRBV27,CASSLSPRGQTQYF,TGTGCCAGCAGTTTATCCCCCAGGGGCCAGACCCAGTACTTC
-,TRBJ1-1,many,TRBV5-1,CASSPDSIQEAFF,TGCGCCAGCAGCCCGGACAGCATTCAGGAAGCTTTCTTT
-,TRBJ2-7,-,TRBV20-1,CSARGAGSEEQYF,TGCAGTGCTAGAGGCGCGGGGAGTGAGGAGCAGTACTTC
-,TRBJ1-1,few,TRBV28,CASMRHEAFF,TGTGCCAGCATGCGTCATGAAGCTTTCTTT
-,TRBJ2-7,-,TRBV11-2,CASSLQETYEQYF,TGTGCCAGCAGCTTACAGGAGACCTACGAGCAGTACTTC
-,TRBJ2-3,few,TRBV5-6,CASSLALERADTQYF,TGTGCCAGCAGCTTGGCCCTAGAGCGGGCAGATACGCAGTATTTT
TRBD2,TRBJ2-3,few,TRBV9,CASSTRTSGGATDTQYF,TGTGCCAGCAGCACCCGGACTAGCGGGGGGGCCACAGATACGCAGTATTTT
-,TRBJ2-2,-,TRBV5-1,CASSLERRASFSGELFF,TGCGCCAGCAGCTTAGAGAGGAGGGCCTCGTTTTCCGGGGAGCTGTTTTTT
TRBD2,TRBJ2-1,-,TRBV24-1,CATSDLSSGRPYGEQFF,TGTGCCACCAGTGATTTGTCTAGCGGGAGGCCGTATGGTGAGCAGTTCTTC
-,TRBJ1-3,many,TRBV12-3/TRBV12-4,CASSFERGGNTIYF,TGTGCCAGCAGTTTCGAAAGGGGGGGAAACACCATATATTTT
-,TRBJ1-1,-,TRBV27,CASSVGALNTEAFF,TGTGCCAGCAGTGTGGGGGCCCTGAACACTGAAGCTTTCTTT
-,TRBJ2-1,-,TRBV11-2,CASSLDRAAGLFVSEQFF,TGTGCCAGCAGCTTAGATCGTGCGGCGGGACTTTTCGTTTCTGAGCAGTTCTTC
-,TRBJ1-3,few,TRBV7-9,CASSPPEGGYTIYF,TGTGCCAGCAGCCCACCGGAAGGGGGATACACCATATATTTT
-,TRBJ1-5,few,TRBV5-1,CASSPAGSHNQPQHF,TGCGCCAGCAGCCCGGCCGGATCCCACAATCAGCCCCAGCATTTT
-,TRBJ1-1,-,TRBV4-3,CASSQDRRGGTEAFF,TGCGCCAGCAGCCAAGATCGTAGGGGTGGAACTGAAGCTTTCTTT
-,TRBJ1-5,few,TRBV15,CATSRSSVGQPQHF,TGTGCCACCAGCAGATCGTCCGTGGGCCAGCCCCAGCATTTT
-,TRBJ2-2,-,TRBV6-1,CASRPHGGAGSSGELFF,TGTGCCAGCAGACCCCACGGAGGGGCGGGTTCTAGCGGGGAGCTGTTTTTT
-,TRBJ2-2,-,TRBV25-1,CASTGQGDAGELFF,TGTGCCAGCACAGGGCAAGGCGACGCCGGGGAGCTGTTTTTT
TRBD1,TRBJ2-6,few,TRBV5-6,CASSFGTAPSGANVLTF,TGTGCCAGCAGCTTCGGGACAGCACCTTCTGGGGCCAACGTCCTGACTTTC
TRBD1,TRBJ1-5,few,TRBV20-1,CSAISRDSDFYSNQPQHF,TGCAGTGCTATTTCCCGGGACAGCGATTTCTATAGCAATCAGCCCCAGCATTTT
TRBD1,TRBJ2-7,many,TRBV3-1,CASSQGLTGGNEQYF,TGTGCCAGCAGCCAGGGTTTGACAGGGGGCAACGAGCAGTACTTC